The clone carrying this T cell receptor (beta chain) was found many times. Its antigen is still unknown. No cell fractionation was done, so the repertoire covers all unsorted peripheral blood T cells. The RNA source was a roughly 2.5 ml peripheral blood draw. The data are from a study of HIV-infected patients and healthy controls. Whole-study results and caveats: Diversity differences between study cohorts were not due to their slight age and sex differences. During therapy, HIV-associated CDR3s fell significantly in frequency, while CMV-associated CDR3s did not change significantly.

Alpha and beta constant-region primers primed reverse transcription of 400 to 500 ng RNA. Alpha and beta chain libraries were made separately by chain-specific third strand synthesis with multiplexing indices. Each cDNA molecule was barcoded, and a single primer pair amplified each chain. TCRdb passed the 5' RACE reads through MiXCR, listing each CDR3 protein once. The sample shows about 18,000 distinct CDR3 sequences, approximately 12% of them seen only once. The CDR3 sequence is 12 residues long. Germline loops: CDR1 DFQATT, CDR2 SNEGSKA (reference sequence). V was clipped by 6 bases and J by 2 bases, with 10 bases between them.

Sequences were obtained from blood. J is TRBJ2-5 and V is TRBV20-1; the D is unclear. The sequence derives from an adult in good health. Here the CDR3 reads CSAPGTQETQYF. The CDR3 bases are TGCAGTGCCCCCGGAACACAAGAGACCCAGTACTTC.